The T cell receptor (beta chain) described here comes from a study of Graves' ophthalmopathy and Graves' hyperthyroidism. Study findings and constraints: From stable hyperthyroidism, ophthalmopathy was separated by a 13-signature model with approximately 90% sensitivity and 75% to 84% specificity.

The authors amplified TCR beta CDR3 regions, and they did so from RNA transcripts for repertoire sequencing. Second-round multiplex PCR followed a first-round RT-PCR using HTBI primers. MiXCR, run by TCRdb on the multiplex PCR reads, gives a single entry per CDR3 protein. The data contain a few hundred thousand distinct CDR3 sequences, about 40% of them singletons. Regarding this clonotype: Its antigen remains unknown.

There are 16 residues in the CDR3. CDR1 is SGHRS and CDR2 is YFSETQ in the germline V gene. V was clipped by 3 bases and J by 1 base; unmatched bases: 1. Sequences were obtained from peripheral blood or thyroid tissue (not recorded which). This receptor was identified in an adult man with Graves' hyperthyroidism. The chain employs TRBV5-1 and TRBJ2-2, with 12 bases lining up with TRBD2. The DNA for the CDR3 is TGCGCCAGCAGCTGGGGACTAGCGGGGAACACCGGGGAGCTGTTTTTT. Its protein product is CASSWGLAGNTGELFF.